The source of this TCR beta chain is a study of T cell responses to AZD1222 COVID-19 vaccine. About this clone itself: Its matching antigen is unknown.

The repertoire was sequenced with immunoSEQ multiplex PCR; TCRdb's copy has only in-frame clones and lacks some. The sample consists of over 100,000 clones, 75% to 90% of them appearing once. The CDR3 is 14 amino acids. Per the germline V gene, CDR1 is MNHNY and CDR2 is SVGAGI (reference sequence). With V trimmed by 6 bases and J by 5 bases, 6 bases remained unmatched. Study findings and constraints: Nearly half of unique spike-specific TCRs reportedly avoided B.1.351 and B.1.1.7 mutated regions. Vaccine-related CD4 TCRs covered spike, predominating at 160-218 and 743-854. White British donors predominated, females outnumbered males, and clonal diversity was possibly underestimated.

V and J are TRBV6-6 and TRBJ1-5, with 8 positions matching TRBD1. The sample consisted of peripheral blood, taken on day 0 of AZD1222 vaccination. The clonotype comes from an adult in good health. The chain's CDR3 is CASRDRVGDQPQHF. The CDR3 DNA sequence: TGTGCCAGCAGGGACAGGGTCGGGGATCAGCCCCAGCATTTT.